This passage covers 21 T cell receptor beta chains from one sample sequenced in a study of T-cell reconstitution after alpha-beta-depleted transplantation in children. Unique molecular identifiers were used to barcode this TCRbeta library. TCRdb itself ran the PCR reads through MiXCR, one entry per CDR3 protein. This table holds 600,000 to 800,000 distinct CDR3 sequences, about an eighth found once. The sample in question was PBMCs, obtained before TCRalphabeta/CD19-depleted stem cell transplant. These receptors were taken from a girl aged 2 to 10 with congenital amegakaryocytic thrombocytopenia, due to receive a stem cell transplant.

This clonotype was seen a single time. A much more abundant neighbour one base away suggests this may be a read error. This chain uses TRBV7-9 with TRBJ2-1; no clear D gene. Trimming removed 10 bases from V and 9 bases from J, with 16 bases in between. The length of the CDR3 is 12 residues. The germline gives CDR1 SEHNR, CDR2 FQNEAQ (reference sequence). DNA for the CDR3: TGTGCCATCATCTGGGCCGGCGGTGAGCAGTTCTTC. Its translation: CAIIWAGGEQFF.

This clonotype was counted ten times or more. J is TRBJ2-7 and V is TRBV29-1; 14 nucleotides match TRBD2. This CDR3 region has 20 residues. The V gene end was trimmed by 4 bases and the J gene end by 3 bases; junction bases not matched to a gene: 20. CDR1 and CDR2 from the germline V gene are SQVTM and ANQGSEA. The CDR3 is CSVGTLRGDGLAGGLYEQYF. In DNA form, the CDR3 reads TGCAGCGTTGGGACCCTCCGAGGTGATGGACTAGCGGGAGGCCTCTACGAGCAGTACTTC.

This clonotype was observed a handful of times. The V call is TRBV7-9, the J call TRBJ2-3; 8 nucleotides agree with TRBD1. The CDR3 is 16 amino acids. Germline CDR1 reads SEHNR; CDR2 reads FQNEAQ (reference sequence). The V gene end was trimmed by 5 bases and the J gene end by 2 bases; junction bases not matched to a gene: 9. The CDR3 DNA reads as TGTGCCAGCAGCAGAAACCCGGGACAGGCCACAGATACGCAGTATTTT. It specifies CASSRNPGQATDTQYF.

The genes are TRBV18 and TRBJ2-3, with D possibly being TRBD2 (5 bases). This CDR3 is 14 amino acids long. The germline V gene encodes CDR1 KGHSH and CDR2 LQKENI. V was shortened by 5 bases and J by 2 bases, with 11 bases between the two germline ends. The CDR3 sequence: CASSKERDTDTQYF. The CDR3 DNA is TGTGCCAGCTCAAAGGAGAGGGACACAGATACGCAGTATTTT.

This clonotype has more than one count but fewer than ten. One end of the junction varies from germline; a read error may be responsible. The chain links TRBV20-1 to TRBJ2-7; TRBD2 agrees at 9 bases. The CDR3 totals 17 residues. The V gene's germline CDR1 is DFQATT and CDR2 SNEGSKA (reference sequence). CDR3 nucleotides: TGCTGTGCTAGGCGGGGGTCTAGCGGGAACGTGGCCTACGAGCAGTACTTC. Translating it yields CCARRGSSGNVAYEQYF.

The chain has TRBV5-1 and TRBJ1-1; a weak D match, TRBD1 (5 bases). The CDR3 has 16 amino acids. Germline lookup yields CDR1 SGHRS and CDR2 YFSETQ. Trimming removed 5 bases at V and 1 base at J, with 18 bases between. Written as DNA, the CDR3 is TGCGCCAGCAGGATCTCTACCCTTGGGGGGAACACTGAAGCTTTCTTT. Translating it yields CASRISTLGGNTEAFF.

V usage is TRBV20-1 and J usage is TRBJ2-5; either TRBD1 or TRBD2 may supply D (5 bases each). V lost 3 bases and J 3 bases, leaving 14 bases between the germline ends. This CDR3 has 14 amino acids. Germline-derived CDR1 and CDR2 are DFQATT and SNEGSKA (reference sequence). The CDR3 DNA reads as TGCAGTGCTAGGGGGGAGTTTGGGAAAGAGACCCAGTACTTC. Translating gives CSARGEFGKETQYF.

The chain recombines TRBV5-1 with TRBJ2-1, with TRBD2 identical over 12 bases. Germline CDR1 is SGHRS and CDR2 is YFSETQ. After removal of 4 bases from V and 8 bases from J, the junction contained 22 bases not matched to a gene. The CDR3 spans 20 residues. CDR3 region: CASSQPLAGGPRDLYYEQFF. CDR3 DNA: TGCGCCAGCAGCCAGCCTCTAGCGGGAGGGCCTCGAGACCTATACTATGAGCAGTTCTTC.

This clonotype was seen ten or more times. The chain employs TRBV4-2 and TRBJ2-3; TRBD2 aligns across 15 bases. The trim removed 1 base at V and 2 bases at J, leaving 1 base unmatched. The length of the CDR3 is 17 residues. Germline V gene sequence: CDR1 LGHNA, CDR2 YNFKEQ. The CDR3, as DNA: TGTGCCAGCAGCCAAGGGACTAGCGGGAGGGCCACAGATACGCAGTATTTT. Translated: CASSQGTSGRATDTQYF.

This clonotype was seen many times. The junction and the germline gene differ at one end; a read error may be behind it. This chain connects TRBV5-1 to TRBJ2-3, with 10 bases matching TRBD2. The CDR3 runs 15 residues. CDR1 SGHRS and CDR2 YFSETQ come from the germline V gene. The CDR3 DNA sequence: TGTGCCAGCAGCCCATTGACTAGCGGGACAGATACGCAGTATTTT. Amino acid sequence: CASSPLTSGTDTQYF.

This clonotype came up a few times. The genes are TRBV20-1 and TRBJ2-5; D possibly matches TRBD1 or TRBD2 (5 bases each). The CDR3 extends over 12 amino acids. Trimming took 1 base from V and 3 from J, leaving 6 bases between them. CDR1 is DFQATT and CDR2 is SNEGSKA in the germline V gene (reference sequence). CDR3: CSARVGEETQYF. The CDR3 region has the DNA TGCAGTGCTAGAGTGGGGGAAGAGACCCAGTACTTC.

This clonotype was seen more than once but under ten times. This sequence joins TRBV5-1 and TRBJ2-1, with D tentatively TRBD1 (7 bases). The CDR3 runs 15 residues. The germline V gene has CDR1 SGHRS and CDR2 YFSETQ. V lost 3 bases to trimming and J lost 16 bases, with 26 bases between them. For the CDR3, the DNA is TGCGCCAGCAGCTGGCTCCCGAATCAGGGGGGTCGGTGTTTCTTC. Translation: CASSWLPNQGGRCFF.

This clonotype has ten or more counts. The chain combines TRBV13 with TRBJ2-1, with a tentative D call TRBD2 (5 bases). CDR1 is PRHDT, CDR2 FYEKMQ, per germline (reference sequence). This CDR3 has 14 amino acids. Trimming removed 2 bases at V and 3 bases at J, with 8 bases between. The CDR3 loop is CASSLRRDYNEQFF. The CDR3 DNA follows: TGTGCCAGCAGCTTACGTCGGGACTACAATGAGCAGTTCTTC.

There are a few counts of this clonotype. One end of the junction is discordant with germline, which a read error may explain. The chain links TRBV7-8 to TRBJ1-1, with D maybe TRBD1 (5 bases). Germline-derived CDR1 and CDR2 are SGHVS and FQNEAQ. The CDR3 has 14 amino acids. CDR3 amino acids: CASSLKVTAQDTDF. In DNA form, the CDR3 reads TGTGCCAGCAGCTTAAAAGTTACGGCTCAGGACACGGACTTT.

This clonotype was recorded many times. The chain uses TRBV5-1 and TRBJ2-7, with D possibly being TRBD1 or TRBD2 (5 bases each). Trimming shortened V by 2 bases and J by 1 base, and 13 bases separated the two germline ends. The CDR3 loop spans 15 amino acids. Germline CDR1 reads SGHRS; CDR2 reads YFSETQ. CDR3 region: CASSFDIGGSYEQYF. The CDR3 nucleotides read TGCGCCAGCAGCTTCGATATTGGGGGATCCTACGAGCAGTACTTC. The entire variable domain, with the rest obtained from reference TRBV5-1 and TRBJ2-7, is as follows: KAGVTQTPRYLIKTRGQQVTLSCSPISGHRSVSWYQQTPGQGLQFLFEYFSETQRNKGNFPGRFSGRQFSNSRSEMNVSTLELGDSALYLCASSFDIGGSYEQYFGPGTRLTVT.

This clonotype was found many times. The V and J genes are TRBV7-3 and TRBJ2-1; tentative D call: TRBD2 (6 bases). The CDR3 covers 16 residues. In germline, CDR1 is SGHTA, CDR2 FQGTGA. V was clipped by 2 bases and J by 2 bases, with 13 bases between them. In DNA, the CDR3 is TGTGCCAGCAGCTTAGGGCTAGCGAGGCCCTACAATGAGCAGTTCTTC. This encodes CASSLGLARPYNEQFF.

In this sample, this clonotype turned up a few times. This sequence joins TRBV7-9 and TRBJ2-1; TRBD2 is a possible D gene (5 bases). Trimming removed 5 bases at V and 7 bases at J, with 18 bases between. Germline CDR1 is SEHNR and CDR2 is FQNEAQ (reference sequence). The CDR3 consists of 15 residues. CDR3 loop: CASSTLEPQRNEQFF. The CDR3 nucleotides are TGTGCCAGCAGCACTTTGGAGCCCCAGCGGAATGAGCAGTTCTTC.

The table lists this clonotype with many counts. This chain links TRBV6-5 with TRBJ2-7; no reliable D call. The CDR3 is 15 amino acids. V lost 2 bases, J lost 1 base, and 12 bases lay in between. Germline V gene lookup returns CDR1 MNHEY and CDR2 SVGAGI. In nucleotides, the CDR3 is TGTGCCAGCAGTTACGGCCACTCCGGGTCCTACGAGCAGTACTTC. Protein: CASSYGHSGSYEQYF.

Worth noting for this clonotype: This may stem from a read error, because a much larger clone lies one nucleotide away. V usage is TRBV7-9 and J usage is TRBJ1-2; the D is unclear. CDR1 SEHNR and CDR2 FQNEAQ come from the germline V gene (reference sequence). Trimming left V 2 bases short and J 4 bases short, with 14 bases between. CDR3 length equals 15 residues. In DNA, the CDR3 is TGTGCCAGCAGCTTAAGGGAGCCCGGTATCTATGGCTACACCTTC. It is translated as CASSLREPGIYGYTF.

V usage is TRBV6-1 and J usage is TRBJ2-5; perhaps TRBD1 as D (6 bases). Germline lookup yields CDR1 MNHNS and CDR2 SASEGT. The CDR3 consists of 14 residues. Trimming took off 5 bases at V and 5 bases at J, with 15 bases between the two ends. The CDR3 nucleotides read TGTGCCAGCAGTCCGTTACAGGGCGGGGAGACCCAGTACTTC. Translation: CASSPLQGGETQYF.

Ten or more counts support this clonotype. The V gene is TRBV6-5, the J gene TRBJ2-7, with a tentative D call TRBD2 (6 bases). Germline V gene lookup returns CDR1 MNHEY and CDR2 SVGAGI. The CDR3 sequence is 12 residues long. V dropped 2 bases and J dropped 6 bases, with 8 bases sitting between them. The chain's CDR3 is CASSYGRGEQYF. The DNA of the CDR3 is TGTGCCAGCAGTTACGGGCGGGGCGAGCAGTACTTC.